These T cell receptor beta chains were read from a single sample in a study of blood T cell repertoires in COVID-19. Clones were read by immunoSEQ multiplex PCR, and TCRdb kept only the in-frame ones, dropping some. This table has about 380,000 clones, roughly 91% appearing once. The sequenced sample was PBMCs or T cells enriched from blood (not recorded which). The receptors were gathered from a woman younger than 30 who had recovered from COVID-19. CDR3s include the opening cysteine and the closing phenylalanine or tryptophan. Fields, in order: V gene, clone size, J gene, D gene, CDR3 length, CDR3 DNA, CDR3 protein. The D gene is left open where the match is weak. Size tells how often a clone was seen (once, few, many) or the class of an expanded clone, and some rows leave it out.

V gene: TRBV6-5; clone size: NA; J gene: TRBJ1-5; D gene: TRBD1; CDR3 length: 15; CDR3 DNA: TGTGCCAGCAGTCTATACAGGGGGAGCAATCAGCCCCAGCATTTT; CDR3 protein: CASSLYRGSNQPQHF
V gene: TRBV4-1; clone size: NA; J gene: TRBJ2-1; D gene: TRBD2; CDR3 length: 16; CDR3 DNA: TGCGCCAGCAGCCAAGCACCAGCGGGGGCCTACAATGAGCAGTTCTTC; CDR3 protein: CASSQAPAGAYNEQFF
V gene: TRBV10-3; clone size: NA; J gene: TRBJ1-2; D gene: TRBD1; CDR3 length: 15; CDR3 DNA: TGTGCCATCAGTGGTACCGGGACAGGCCTCTATGGCTACACCTTC; CDR3 protein: CAISGTGTGLYGYTF
V gene: TRBV5-1; clone size: NA; J gene: TRBJ1-1; D gene: NA; CDR3 length: 13; CDR3 DNA: TGCGCCAGCAGCTCTCCGGAGCACACTGAAGCTTTCTTT; CDR3 protein: CASSSPEHTEAFF
V gene: TRBV19; clone size: NA; J gene: TRBJ2-1; D gene: TRBD1; CDR3 length: 15; CDR3 DNA: TGTGCCAGTAGTACTTCCGGGACAGGCTACAATGAGCAGTTCTTC; CDR3 protein: CASSTSGTGYNEQFF
V gene: TRBV7-2; clone size: NA; J gene: TRBJ1-5; D gene: TRBD1; CDR3 length: 15; CDR3 DNA: TGTGCCAGCAGCTTAACAGGGGCTAGCAATCAGCCCCAGCATTTT; CDR3 protein: CASSLTGASNQPQHF
V gene: TRBV20-1; clone size: NA; J gene: TRBJ1-6; D gene: NA; CDR3 length: 15; CDR3 DNA: TGCAGTGCTAGTGGCGGGGGCGAAAATAATTCACCCCTCCACTTT; CDR3 protein: CSASGGGENNSPLHF
V gene: TRBV15; clone size: few; J gene: TRBJ1-5; D gene: TRBD1; CDR3 length: 20; CDR3 DNA: TGTGCCACCAGCAGTCACACTTTGACAGGGGGGATCTATAGCAATCAGCCCCAGCATTTT; CDR3 protein: CATSSHTLTGGIYSNQPQHF
V gene: TRBV5-5; clone size: NA; J gene: TRBJ1-4; D gene: TRBD1; CDR3 length: 14; CDR3 DNA: TGTGCCAGCAGCTCCGGGACAGGCATCGAAAAACTGTTTTTT; CDR3 protein: CASSSGTGIEKLFF
V gene: TRBV10-3; clone size: NA; J gene: TRBJ2-1; D gene: NA; CDR3 length: 14; CDR3 DNA: TGTGCCATCAGTGGATTCCAGGGGTACAATGAGCAGTTCTTC; CDR3 protein: CAISGFQGYNEQFF
V gene: TRBV28; clone size: NA; J gene: TRBJ1-2; D gene: NA; CDR3 length: 20; CDR3 DNA: TGTGCCAGCAGTTTTTTACCCTCAGGCTTCTCCTTCCTCTTATACTATGGCTACACCTTC; CDR3 protein: CASSFLPSGFSFLLYYGYTF
V gene: TRBV30; clone size: NA; J gene: TRBJ2-7; D gene: TRBD1; CDR3 length: 13; CDR3 DNA: TGTGCCTGGAGTTTTAACAGGGGGAGCGAGCAGTACTTC; CDR3 protein: CAWSFNRGSEQYF
V gene: TRBV2; clone size: NA; J gene: TRBJ2-1; D gene: TRBD1; CDR3 length: 12; CDR3 DNA: TGTGCCAGCAGGGAGGCAGGGACAGGGAAGTTCTTC; CDR3 protein: CASREAGTGKFF
V gene: TRBV29-1; clone size: NA; J gene: TRBJ1-2; D gene: TRBD1; CDR3 length: 14; CDR3 DNA: TGCAGCGTTGAAGGGCGGGGACAGAACTATGGCTACACCTTC; CDR3 protein: CSVEGRGQNYGYTF
V gene: TRBV25-1; clone size: NA; J gene: TRBJ2-2; D gene: TRBD2; CDR3 length: 16; CDR3 DNA: TGTGCCAGCAGTGACCCCGGGACTACGAACACCGGGGAGCTGTTTTTT; CDR3 protein: CASSDPGTTNTGELFF
V gene: TRBV15; clone size: once; J gene: TRBJ1-4; D gene: NA; CDR3 length: 15; CDR3 DNA: TGTGCCACCAGCGGAACAGGGTCGGGGTCGGCAAAACTGTTTTTT; CDR3 protein: CATSGTGSGSAKLFF
V gene: TRBV7-3; clone size: NA; J gene: TRBJ1-1; D gene: NA; CDR3 length: 14; CDR3 DNA: TGTGCCAGCAGCTTGAGCGGAGGGAACACTGAAGCTTTCTTT; CDR3 protein: CASSLSGGNTEAFF
V gene: TRBV5-8; clone size: NA; J gene: TRBJ1-1; D gene: TRBD1; CDR3 length: 15; CDR3 DNA: TGTGCCAGCAGCTTGGCCTGGCAGGGGGTAGACGGAGCTTTCTTT; CDR3 protein: CASSLAWQGVDGAFF
V gene: TRBV6-1; clone size: NA; J gene: TRBJ1-5; D gene: NA; CDR3 length: 15; CDR3 DNA: TGTGCCAGCAGTGACGGCGGGACGGGGAATCAGCCCCAGCATTTT; CDR3 protein: CASSDGGTGNQPQHF
V gene: TRBV27; clone size: NA; J gene: TRBJ2-7; D gene: NA; CDR3 length: 13; CDR3 DNA: TGTGCCAGCAGGACGGACTGGTGGGGCGAGCAGTACTTC; CDR3 protein: CASRTDWWGEQYF
V gene: TRBV5-1; clone size: NA; J gene: TRBJ2-3; D gene: NA; CDR3 length: 14; CDR3 DNA: TGCGCCAGCAGCTCGGGACTGAGCACAGATACGCAGTATTTT; CDR3 protein: CASSSGLSTDTQYF
V gene: TRBV18; clone size: few; J gene: TRBJ1-5; D gene: NA; CDR3 length: 17; CDR3 DNA: TGTGCCAGCTCACCACCAGGAGGGTTCGATAGCAATCAGCCCCAGCATTTT; CDR3 protein: CASSPPGGFDSNQPQHF
V gene: TRBV3-1/TRBV3-2; clone size: NA; J gene: TRBJ1-1; D gene: TRBD1; CDR3 length: 14; CDR3 DNA: TGTGCCAGCAGCCACGCAGGGGGCTTCACTGAAGCTTTCTTT; CDR3 protein: CASSHAGGFTEAFF
V gene: TRBV6-5; clone size: NA; J gene: TRBJ1-3; D gene: NA; CDR3 length: 13; CDR3 DNA: TGTGCCAGCAGTTACTCCAACGGGGGCACCATATATTTT; CDR3 protein: CASSYSNGGTIYF
V gene: TRBV5-1; clone size: NA; J gene: TRBJ2-3; D gene: TRBD2; CDR3 length: 15; CDR3 DNA: TGCGCCAGCAGCAGTCTAGCGGGGAACTCAGATACGCAGTATTTT; CDR3 protein: CASSSLAGNSDTQYF
V gene: TRBV5-1; clone size: few; J gene: TRBJ1-1; D gene: NA; CDR3 length: 13; CDR3 DNA: TGCGCCAGCAGCTTGGAGGAGGGCCTTAAAGCTTTCTTT; CDR3 protein: CASSLEEGLKAFF
V gene: TRBV2; clone size: once; J gene: TRBJ1-5; D gene: NA; CDR3 length: 14; CDR3 DNA: TGTGCCAGCAGTGATCGGGGTCTGGGTCAGCCCCAGCATTTT; CDR3 protein: CASSDRGLGQPQHF
V gene: TRBV7-9; clone size: NA; J gene: TRBJ2-7; D gene: NA; CDR3 length: 13; CDR3 DNA: TGTGCCAGCAGCCACAGAGGGTATTACGAGCAGTACTTC; CDR3 protein: CASSHRGYYEQYF
V gene: TRBV6-2/TRBV6-3; clone size: NA; J gene: TRBJ2-1; D gene: TRBD2; CDR3 length: 15; CDR3 DNA: TGTGCCAGCAGTCCAAGCGGGGGGCAGAACGAGGAGCAGTTCTTC; CDR3 protein: CASSPSGGQNEEQFF
V gene: TRBV2; clone size: NA; J gene: TRBJ1-3; D gene: NA; CDR3 length: 18; CDR3 DNA: TGTGCCAGCAGCGAAGGTCTGAGGGCATTTAGCTCTGGAAACACCATATATTTT; CDR3 protein: CASSEGLRAFSSGNTIYF
V gene: TRBV21-1; clone size: NA; J gene: TRBJ1-6; D gene: NA; CDR3 length: 15; CDR3 DNA: TGTGCCGATGGCGCCGGGAGCTCCTATAATTCACCCCTCCACTTT; CDR3 protein: CADGAGSSYNSPLHF
V gene: TRBV6-5; clone size: NA; J gene: TRBJ1-5; D gene: NA; CDR3 length: 16; CDR3 DNA: TGTGCCAGCAGTTACTATCCCTCAGGGGGCAATCAGCCCCAGCATTTT; CDR3 protein: CASSYYPSGGNQPQHF
V gene: TRBV2; clone size: few; J gene: TRBJ1-2; D gene: NA; CDR3 length: 13; CDR3 DNA: TGTGCCAGCAGATCGACAGCCCCATATGGCTACACCTTC; CDR3 protein: CASRSTAPYGYTF
V gene: TRBV6-6; clone size: NA; J gene: TRBJ1-1; D gene: TRBD1; CDR3 length: 16; CDR3 DNA: TGTGCCACCTCCCCCGGGACAGGGGTGATGAGCACTGAAGCTTTCTTT; CDR3 protein: CATSPGTGVMSTEAFF
V gene: TRBV19; clone size: NA; J gene: TRBJ2-5; D gene: TRBD1; CDR3 length: 18; CDR3 DNA: TGTGCCAGTAGTATCTACTCTCCCGGGACAGGGGGCAGAGAGACCCAGTACTTC; CDR3 protein: CASSIYSPGTGGRETQYF
V gene: TRBV27; clone size: NA; J gene: TRBJ2-7; D gene: TRBD1; CDR3 length: 14; CDR3 DNA: TGTGCCAGCAGTTTATTGGGACAGCCCTACGAGCAGTACTTC; CDR3 protein: CASSLLGQPYEQYF
V gene: TRBV7-2; clone size: NA; J gene: TRBJ2-4; D gene: NA; CDR3 length: 14; CDR3 DNA: TGTGCCAGCAGCGCGACAGGAGCCAAAAACATTCAGTACTTC; CDR3 protein: CASSATGAKNIQYF